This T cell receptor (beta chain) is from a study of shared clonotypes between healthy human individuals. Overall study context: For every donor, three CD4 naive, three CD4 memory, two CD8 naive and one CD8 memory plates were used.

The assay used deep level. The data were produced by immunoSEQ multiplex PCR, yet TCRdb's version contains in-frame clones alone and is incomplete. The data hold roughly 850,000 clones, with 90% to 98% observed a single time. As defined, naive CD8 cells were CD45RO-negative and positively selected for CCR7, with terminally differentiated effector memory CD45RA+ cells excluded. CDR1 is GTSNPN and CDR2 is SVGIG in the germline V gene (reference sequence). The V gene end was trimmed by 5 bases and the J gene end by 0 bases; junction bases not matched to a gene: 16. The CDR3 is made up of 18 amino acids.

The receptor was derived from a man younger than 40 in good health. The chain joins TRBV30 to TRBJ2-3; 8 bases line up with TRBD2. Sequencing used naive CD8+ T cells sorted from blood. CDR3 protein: CAWGPGLLLAASTDTQYF. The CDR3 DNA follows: TGTGCCTGGGGCCCGGGCCTACTACTAGCGGCTAGCACAGATACGCAGTATTTT.